The 17 T cell receptor beta chains reported below all come from one sample, sequenced in a study of yellow fever vaccine responses in identical twins. MiXCR, run by TCRdb on the RT-PCR reads, gives a single entry per CDR3 protein. In the table there are around 5,000 distinct CDR3 sequences, 70% to 90% of which are singletons. Material: T cells from blood (PBMCs), unsorted or a sorted subset (not recorded which), obtained before or after yellow fever vaccination (not recorded which). The receptors stem from a woman aged 18 to 35 who received the yellow fever vaccine.

The V gene is TRBV18, the J gene TRBJ2-7; 7 bases line up with TRBD2. The germline gives CDR1 KGHSH, CDR2 LQKENI. This CDR3 is 15 amino acids long. The junction had 11 bases not matched to a gene; V was cut back by 7 bases and J by 2 bases. Here the CDR3 reads CASYGRGLFTYEQYF. The CDR3 DNA sequence: TGTGCCAGCTACGGGCGGGGGTTGTTTACCTACGAGCAGTACTTC.

This chain links TRBV10-3 with TRBJ2-7; D is ambiguous. Trimming removed 5 bases at V and 5 bases at J, with 10 bases between. Germline loops: CDR1 ENHRY, CDR2 SYGVKD. The CDR3 is 12 amino acids. The DNA for the CDR3 is TGTGCCATCAGTATCGAAGGAAACGAGCAGTACTTC. Its protein product is CAISIEGNEQYF.

The chain uses TRBV24-1 and TRBJ2-1, with TRBD2 as a possible D gene (6 bases). The CDR3 is 12 amino acids. Germline V lookup: CDR1 KGHDR, CDR2 SFDVKD. Between the trimmed V and J ends, which lost 3 bases and 9 bases, there was a span of 8 bases. CDR3 nucleotides: TGTGCCACCAGTGATCAGGGAGGTGAGCAGTTCTTC. Translation: CATSDQGGEQFF.

The genes are TRBV20-1 and TRBJ2-3, with D unclear. Trimming took 1 base from V and 12 from J, leaving 2 bases between them. CDR3 size: 8 residues. Germline CDR1 DFQATT, CDR2 SNEGSKA (reference sequence). CDR3 residues: CSARVQYF. CDR3 nucleotides: TGCAGTGCTAGAGTTCAGTATTTT.

The rearrangement uses TRBV13 and TRBJ2-1; 13 bases agree with TRBD2. V lost 3 bases and J lost 8; bases outside the gene matches: 7. The CDR3 covers 16 residues. From germline, CDR1 is PRHDT and CDR2 FYEKMQ (reference sequence). CDR3 residues: CASSLTSGGPGDEQFF. The CDR3 nucleotides are TGTGCCAGCAGCTTGACTAGCGGGGGGCCTGGGGATGAGCAGTTCTTC.

V and J are TRBV4-1 and TRBJ2-1, with D maybe TRBD2 (5 bases). V lost 4 bases and J lost 8, with 15 bases in between. The CDR3 contains 14 residues. Germline CDR1 and CDR2: MGHRA and YSYEKL. As DNA, the CDR3 is TGCGCCAGCAGCCTCCGGCCGCAGGAGGATGAGCAGTTCTTC. This gives the protein CASSLRPQEDEQFF.

The chain has TRBV11-3 and TRBJ2-5; D possibly uses TRBD1 or TRBD2 (6 bases each). The CDR3 length is 16 residues. The V and J ends lost 5 bases and 5 bases respectively, with 21 bases between them. The germline CDR1 and CDR2 sequences are SGHNT and YENEEA. The CDR3 DNA follows: TGTGCCAGCAGCCCCTCCCGGGGGCCCTTGGGGGAGACCCAGTACTTC. Translating gives CASSPSRGPLGETQYF.

V gene TRBV15 combines with J gene TRBJ2-3, with TRBD2 matching over 7 bases. Germline V gene sequence: CDR1 LNHNV, CDR2 YYDKDF (reference sequence). The CDR3 loop spans 14 amino acids. Unmatched junction bases numbered 9, after V lost 1 base and J lost 11 bases. CDR3 sequence reads: CATSRGPSGLEQYF. The CDR3 bases are TGTGCCACCAGCAGAGGACCTAGCGGTCTGGAGCAGTATTTT.

The chain employs TRBV15 and TRBJ2-3; D unclear. The CDR3 has 13 residues. V lost 0 bases and J 2 bases, leaving 3 bases between the germline ends. Germline V gene lookup returns CDR1 LNHNV and CDR2 YYDKDF (reference sequence). CDR3: CATSRDVTDTQYF. CDR3 bases: TGTGCCACCAGCAGAGACGTCACAGATACGCAGTATTTT. Complete variable domain (other parts from reference TRBV15 and TRBJ2-3): DAMVIQNPRYQVTQFGKPVTLSCSQTLNHNVMYWYQQKSSQAPKLLFHYYDKDFNNEADTPDNFQSRRPNTSFCFLDIRSPGLGDTAMYLCATSRDVTDTQYFGPGTRLTVL.

The table lists this clonotype with a few counts. The chain recombines TRBV11-3 with TRBJ2-5, with 7 positions matching TRBD2. CDR1 SGHNT and CDR2 YENEEA come from the germline V gene. CDR3 length equals 15 residues. With 0 bases clipped from V and 4 bases from J, the junction kept 5 bases outside the gene matches. The CDR3 DNA sequence: TGTGCCAGCAGCTTAGATTCGGGGGGTGGAGAGACCCAGTACTTC. Its translation is CASSLDSGGGETQYF.

V and J are TRBV18 and TRBJ2-1, with D unresolved. This CDR3 comprises 14 residues. With 0 bases removed from V and 5 bases from J, the gap between germline ends came to 8 bases. Germline CDR1 KGHSH, CDR2 LQKENI. The CDR3, as DNA: TGTGCCAGCTCACCACCGGGCCTCAACAATGAGCAGTTCTTC. Protein: CASSPPGLNNEQFF.

V gene TRBV4-3 combines with J gene TRBJ2-1; 12 bases are a match to TRBD2. The CDR3 runs to 18 residues. The J segment lost 8 bases and the V segment lost 2 bases, leaving 13 bases of the junction unmatched. The germline gives CDR1 LGHNA, CDR2 YSLEER. CDR3 bases: TGCGCCAGCAGCCAAAATCTAGCGGGAGGGCCGTGGAGCCATGAGCAGTTCTTC. Translating gives CASSQNLAGGPWSHEQFF.

V and J are TRBV20-1 and TRBJ1-4; D is ambiguous. Trimming cost V 6 bases and J 2 bases, with 7 bases left between them. This CDR3 is built from 12 residues. Germline V lookup: CDR1 DFQATT, CDR2 SNEGSKA (reference sequence). The CDR3 sequence: CSAGLTNEKLFF. Written as DNA, the CDR3 is TGCAGTGCAGGCTTGACTAATGAAAAACTGTTTTTT.

This clonotype was seen only once. At one end, the junction sequence differs from germline, possibly due to a read error. This chain uses TRBV10-3 with TRBJ2-1, with 11 bases identical to TRBD1. CDR1 and CDR2 from the germline V gene are ENHRY and SYGVKD. The length of the CDR3 is 16 residues. CDR3 region: CAISAPGQGVYNGQFF. The CDR3 bases are TGTGCCATCAGTGCTCCGGGACAGGGGGTTTACAATGGGCAGTTCTTC.

This rearrangement joins TRBV29-1 to TRBJ2-5, with TRBD1 matching over 9 bases. The J segment lost 5 bases and the V segment lost 7 bases, leaving 8 bases of the junction unmatched. This CDR3 spans 13 amino acids. The germline gives CDR1 SQVTM, CDR2 ANQGSEA. Here the CDR3 DNA reads TGCAGCGGGACAGGGGCTTCATGGGAGACCCAGTACTTC. Translation: CSGTGASWETQYF.

This chain connects TRBV27 to TRBJ1-2; D gene uncertain. The CDR3 extends over 15 amino acids. Germline assignment: CDR1 MNHEY and CDR2 SMNVEV (reference sequence). With 8 bases removed from V and 0 bases from J, the gap between germline ends came to 16 bases. Here the CDR3 DNA reads TGTGCCAGCCCCCTGGGCGGTGGTCCTAACTATGGCTACACCTTC. This gives the protein CASPLGGGPNYGYTF.

This clonotype appeared once. The chain is built from TRBV7-9 and TRBJ1-2; D remains unclear. Per germline, CDR1 SEHNR and CDR2 FQNEAQ (reference sequence). The CDR3 is 15 residues long. V shed 5 bases and J shed 5 bases, with 18 bases lying between them. The CDR3 DNA reads TGTGCCAGCAGCCCGATCGGGCAGCCCAATTATGGCTACACCTTC. Translated: CASSPIGQPNYGYTF. Full variable domain (remainder filled in from reference TRBV7-9 and TRBJ1-2): DTGVSQNPRHKITKRGQNVTFRCDPISEHNRLYWYRQTLGQGPEFLTYFQNEAQLEKSRLLSDRFSAERPKGSFSTLEIQRTEQGDSAMYLCASSPIGQPNYGYTFGSGTRLTVV.